These 20 T cell receptor beta chains were sequenced from one sample in a study of cytotoxic CD8 clonotypes in ibrutinib-treated CLL. TCRdb keeps only in-frame clones here, not all; method: immunoSEQ multiplex PCR. This sample carries 200,000 to 250,000 clones, approximately 70% of them seen once, and the ten largest clones take 5.9%. The specimen comprised PBMCs, sampled after 12 months of ibrutinib treatment. These receptors all stem from a human donor with chronic lymphocytic leukemia.

This clone turned up a few times. The V and J genes are TRBV4-1 and TRBJ2-3; 10 bases are shared with TRBD1. The CDR3 runs to 15 residues. Germline V gene lookup returns CDR1 MGHRA and CDR2 YSYEKL. The trim removed 5 bases at V and 5 bases at J, leaving 7 bases unmatched. CDR3 sequence (DNA): TGCGCCAGCAGCAACCGGGACAGGGGTAGAGATACGCAGTATTTT. This translates into CASSNRDRGRDTQYF.

The chain carries TRBV7-9 and TRBJ2-5; 10 positions match TRBD1. Per germline, CDR1 SEHNR and CDR2 FQNEAQ (reference sequence). V shed 6 bases and J 3 bases; nucleotides not matched to a gene: 7. This CDR3 spans 15 amino acids. The CDR3 here is CASRETGGWKETQYF. The CDR3 nucleotides read TGTGCCAGCAGGGAGACAGGGGGCTGGAAAGAGACCCAGTACTTC.

There are a few counts of this clone. The chain carries TRBV15 and TRBJ2-7; D possibly matches TRBD1 or TRBD2 (5 bases each). Trimming stripped 0 bases from V and 2 bases from J, with 8 bases between. The CDR3 loop spans 14 amino acids. Per germline, CDR1 LNHNV and CDR2 YYDKDF (reference sequence). CDR3 sequence (DNA): TGTGCCACCAGCAGAGAGGGACCACCCTACGAGCAGTACTTC. Translated: CATSREGPPYEQYF.

The chain couples TRBV28 to TRBJ2-7; D is undetermined. The CDR3 totals 13 residues. Looked up from germline, CDR1 is MDHEN and CDR2 is SYDVKM. V was pared by 4 bases and J by 0 bases, with 7 bases between. CDR3: CASSWGSSYEQYF. CDR3 bases: TGTGCCAGCAGTTGGGGTAGCTCCTACGAGCAGTACTTC.

The chain couples TRBV2 to TRBJ2-7; D possibly corresponds to TRBD2 (6 bases). CDR3 length: 12 residues. CDR1 and CDR2 from the germline V gene are SNHLY and FYNNEI. V dropped 8 bases and J dropped 9 bases, with 17 bases sitting between them. CDR3 DNA sequence: TGTGCCAGCTGTGGGGGGAAGGGGCCGCAGTACTTC. Amino acid sequence: CASCGGKGPQYF.

This clone was seen many times. The gene calls are TRBV18 and TRBJ1-5, with 8 bases aligning to TRBD1. Germline trimming cut 0 bases from V and 2 bases from J; bases unmatched to any gene: 0. CDR3 size: 15 residues. Germline loops: CDR1 KGHSH, CDR2 LQKENI. The CDR3 DNA follows: TGTGCCAGCTCACCACCGGACAGGGGCAATCAGCCCCAGCATTTT. This encodes CASSPPDRGNQPQHF.

J is TRBJ1-1 and V is TRBV9; D may be TRBD1 (6 bases). The CDR3 runs 15 residues. Germline-derived CDR1 and CDR2 are SGDLS and YYNGEE. Trimming pared 0 bases from V and 3 bases from J, leaving 12 bases between. CDR3 residues: CASSVVGGRDTEAFF. For the CDR3, the DNA is TGTGCCAGCAGCGTAGTCGGGGGCCGGGACACTGAAGCTTTCTTT. Supplemented by reference TRBV9 and TRBJ1-1, the full variable domain reads DSGVTQTPKHLITATGQRVTLRCSPRSGDLSVYWYQQSLDQGLQFLIQYYNGEERAKGNILERFSAQQFPDLHSELNLSSLELGDSALYFCASSVVGGRDTEAFFGQGTRLTVV.

This rearrangement joins TRBV5-1 to TRBJ2-1; 7 bases line up with TRBD2. The CDR3 totals 16 residues. The germline V gene has CDR1 SGHRS and CDR2 YFSETQ. Losses at the gene ends were 0 bases for V and 2 bases for J; bases not matched to a gene: 5. The CDR3 DNA follows: TGCGCCAGCAGCTTGGGGCTAGCGGAAACCTACAATGAGCAGTTCTTC. It specifies CASSLGLAETYNEQFF. The full variable domain, its missing parts supplied by reference TRBV5-1 and TRBJ2-1, is KAGVTQTPRYLIKTRGQQVTLSCSPISGHRSVSWYQQTPGQGLQFLFEYFSETQRNKGNFPGRFSGRQFSNSRSEMNVSTLELGDSALYLCASSLGLAETYNEQFFGPGTRLTVL.

This clone has only a few counts. This chain uses TRBV19 with TRBJ1-5; no clear D. Deletions cut 5 bases from V and 7 bases from J, with 15 bases between. This CDR3 is 14 amino acids long. Germline-derived CDR1 and CDR2 are LNHDA and SQIVND (reference sequence). The CDR3 is CASSLGNGNQPQHF. CDR3 DNA: TGTGCCAGTAGTTTGGGTAATGGGAACCAGCCCCAGCATTTT.

The chain combines TRBV29-1 with TRBJ1-2, with D possibly matching TRBD1 (6 bases). Germline CDR1 and CDR2: SQVTM and ANQGSEA. The germline V and J ends were trimmed by 6 bases and 6 bases, with 17 bases remaining between them. The CDR3 runs 13 residues. The CDR3 reads CSVIGQSGDGYTF. The CDR3 DNA follows: TGCAGCGTCATCGGACAGTCTGGGGATGGCTACACCTTC.

The chain carries TRBV28 and TRBJ1-2; D is possibly TRBD1 (5 bases). Germline-derived CDR1 and CDR2 are MDHEN and SYDVKM. The CDR3 totals 14 residues. The V end was cut by 5 bases, the J end by 5 bases, with 15 bases between. The CDR3 DNA is TGTGCCAGCAGTCGACAAGGGACGAGATATGGCTACACCTTC. Residues: CASSRQGTRYGYTF.

This clone was counted between two and nine times. The gene calls are TRBV9 and TRBJ1-1; tentatively, D is TRBD1 (6 bases). The germline gives CDR1 SGDLS, CDR2 YYNGEE. CDR3 length: 16 amino acids. Trimming stripped 0 bases from V and 1 base from J, with 13 bases between. CDR3 amino acids: CASSVDGQPANTEAFF. In DNA form, the CDR3 reads TGTGCCAGCAGCGTAGATGGACAGCCGGCGAACACTGAAGCTTTCTTT.

A remark on this clone: This CDR3 is also generated by other DNA sequences in the sample. This chain uses TRBV7-2 with TRBJ1-6; D ambiguous. The V end was cut by 5 bases, the J end by 7 bases, with 3 bases between. Germline V gene data show CDR1 as SGHTA and CDR2 as FQGNSA. This CDR3 contains 11 residues. This CDR3 is CASSRNSPLHF. For the CDR3, the DNA is TGTGCCAGCAGCAGAAATTCACCCCTCCACTTT.

The V and J genes are TRBV29-1 and TRBJ2-1; a weak D match, TRBD2 (5 bases). The CDR3 has 13 residues. The germline V and J ends were trimmed by 4 bases and 7 bases, with 14 bases remaining between them. CDR1 is SQVTM and CDR2 is ANQGSEA in the germline V gene. The CDR3 region has the DNA TGCAGCGTTGGGGAGAGTGGGTGGAATGAGCAGTTCTTC. Amino acid sequence: CSVGESGWNEQFF.

The DNA of the CDR3 is TGTGCCAGCAGCTCCGGGAGGGCCCCTGAGCAGTTCTTC. It translates to CASSSGRAPEQFF. This chain joins TRBV5-6 and TRBJ2-1, with 8 bases aligning to TRBD2. CDR3 length: 13 residues. The V gene end was trimmed by 3 bases and the J gene end by 9 bases; junction bases not matched to a gene: 5. Germline V gene lookup returns CDR1 SGHDT and CDR2 YYEEEE.

The chain employs TRBV29-1 and TRBJ2-7; 8 nucleotides match TRBD2. V lost 7 bases and J lost 2; bases outside the gene matches: 13. The CDR3 is 15 amino acids. The germline V gene encodes CDR1 SQVTM and CDR2 ANQGSEA. Written as DNA, the CDR3 is TGCAGCGCCTCCCTGAGCGGGAGCGGGACCTACGAGCAGTACTTC. It yields the protein CSASLSGSGTYEQYF.

This clone was seen only a few times. Other nucleotide sequences in the sample specify the same CDR3. The chain carries TRBV27 and TRBJ1-5; a weak D match, TRBD1 (5 bases). Per the germline V gene, CDR1 is MNHEY and CDR2 is SMNVEV (reference sequence). V was pared by 6 bases and J by 3 bases, with 9 bases between. This CDR3 contains 13 residues. The CDR3 region has the DNA TGTGCCAGCAGAAAGACAGACAATCAGCCCCAGCATTTT. It is translated as CASRKTDNQPQHF.

J is TRBJ1-4 and V is TRBV28; TRBD1 matches at 7 bases. Germline V gives CDR1 MDHEN, CDR2 SYDVKM. With 2 bases clipped from V and 8 bases from J, the junction kept 5 bases outside the gene matches. CDR3 size: 14 residues. The CDR3 here is CASSLGGQEEKLFF. The CDR3 nucleotides are TGTGCCAGCAGTTTAGGCGGACAGGAGGAAAAACTGTTTTTT.

The chain couples TRBV4-1 to TRBJ2-7, with TRBD2 identical over 8 bases. V was pared by 1 base and J by 4 bases, with 12 bases of the junction left unmatched. Germline-derived CDR1 and CDR2 are MGHRA and YSYEKL. This CDR3 is 17 amino acids long. The CDR3 nucleotides are TGCGCCAGCAGCCAAGGGCCCCTAAGCGGGAGTCAATACGAGCAGTACTTC. This translates into CASSQGPLSGSQYEQYF.

The V call is TRBV28, the J call TRBJ2-4; D call uncertain. The CDR3 contains 13 residues. With 7 bases removed from V and 6 bases from J, the gap between germline ends came to 13 bases. Per germline, CDR1 MDHEN and CDR2 SYDVKM. The CDR3 DNA reads TGTGCCAGCACCTTATCGGGCCTAAACATTCAGTACTTC. This codes for CASTLSGLNIQYF.